The 19 T cell receptor beta chains in this list originate from one sample, sequenced in a study of blood T cell repertoires in COVID-19. Using immunoSEQ multiplex PCR, the repertoire was profiled, and TCRdb retains in-frame clones only, with some absent. Of a few hundred thousand clones in the sample, around 90% are singletons; the top ten hold about 15%. The sequencing sample was made of PBMCs or T cells enriched from blood (not recorded which). These TCRs come from a young man who had been exposed to COVID-19.

The CDR3 loop reads CASRAGGDGNTIYF. The CDR3 DNA reads TGTGCCAGCAGGGCAGGGGGCGACGGAAACACCATATATTTT. The chain links TRBV6-6 to TRBJ1-3; TRBD1 agrees at 8 bases. The germline V gene encodes CDR1 MNHNY and CDR2 SVGAGI (reference sequence). V was pared by 6 bases and J by 4 bases, with 5 bases of the junction left unmatched. This CDR3 is 14 amino acids long.

This clone showed up just a few times. The chain employs TRBV11-1 and TRBJ1-6; D unclear. The germline V and J ends were trimmed by 5 bases and 15 bases, with 23 bases remaining between them. The CDR3 covers 15 residues. The germline gives CDR1 SGHAT, CDR2 FQDESV (reference sequence). CDR3 DNA sequence: TGTGCCAGCAGCAATACTGCGACCCTTCGGGGAGTCCTCCACTTT. Residues: CASSNTATLRGVLHF.

The CDR3 DNA reads TGTGCCAGCAGTGTACAAAGACTAGCGGCCTACGAGCAGTACTTC. It specifies CASSVQRLAAYEQYF. This chain connects TRBV28 to TRBJ2-7, with 9 positions matching TRBD2. The V gene's germline CDR1 is MDHEN and CDR2 SYDVKM. This CDR3 spans 15 amino acids. The trim removed 5 bases at V and 2 bases at J, leaving 7 bases unmatched.

This clone came up once. The rearrangement uses TRBV5-4 and TRBJ2-7; 7 bases are shared with TRBD1. This CDR3 is 13 amino acids long. The germline V gene encodes CDR1 SGHNT and CDR2 YYREEE (reference sequence). Losses at the gene ends were 3 bases for V and 5 bases for J; bases not matched to a gene: 5. The DNA for the CDR3 is TGTGCCAGCAGCTACAGGGGAGTCGACGAGCAGTACTTC. Translated: CASSYRGVDEQYF.

The J gene is TRBJ2-5, the V gene TRBV5-4; 7 nucleotides align to TRBD2. The CDR3 spans 14 residues. The germline gives CDR1 SGHNT, CDR2 YYREEE (reference sequence). Losses at the gene ends were 0 bases for V and 5 bases for J; bases not matched to a gene: 4. CDR3 bases: TGTGCCAGCAGCTTGGGGACTAGTCTTGAGACCCAGTACTTC. Its protein is CASSLGTSLETQYF. Full variable domain (rest looked up from reference TRBV5-4 and TRBJ2-5): ETGVTQSPTHLIKTRGQQVTLRCSSQSGHNTVSWYQQALGQGPQFIFQYYREEENGRGNFPPRFSGLQFPNYSSELNVNALELDDSALYLCASSLGTSLETQYFGPGTRLLVL.

This clone is a singleton in its sample. The CDR3 reads CASGGGQGSNQPQHF. The CDR3 DNA reads as TGTGCTAGTGGCGGGGGACAGGGGAGCAATCAGCCCCAGCATTTT. V is TRBV12-5 and J is TRBJ1-5; 10 nucleotides line up with TRBD1. Per the germline V gene, CDR1 is LGHNT and CDR2 is FRNRAP. The CDR3 is 15 amino acids. Trimming at V came to 6 bases and at J to 1 base, leaving 3 bases not matched to a gene.

This sequence joins TRBV29-1 and TRBJ1-2; 10 bases are a match to TRBD1. J gave up 4 bases and V 4 bases, and 3 bases lay outside the gene matches. The CDR3 sequence is 13 residues long. Germline V gene sequence: CDR1 SQVTM, CDR2 ANQGSEA. CDR3 DNA sequence: TGCAGCGTTGTTCGGGACAGGGGCTATGGCTACACCTTC. Translated: CSVVRDRGYGYTF.

The chain carries TRBV4-2 and TRBJ1-2; D is unresolved. There are 11 residues in the CDR3. The ends were cut back, 0 bases at V and 7 bases at J, with 3 bases in the middle. Germline V gives CDR1 LGHNA, CDR2 YNFKEQ. For the CDR3, the DNA is TGTGCCAGCAGCCAAGATCGTGGCTACACCTTC. As protein: CASSQDRGYTF.

V gene TRBV3-1 (or the pseudogene TRBV3-2) combines with J gene TRBJ1-2, with TRBD1 matching over 8 bases. Germline values: CDR1 LGHDT, CDR2 YNNKEL (reference sequence). The CDR3 has 14 amino acids. Germline trimming cut 4 bases from V and 8 bases from J; bases unmatched to any gene: 9. CDR3 DNA: TGTGCCAGCAGCCGACAGGGGAGTCGAGCCGGCTACACCTTC. Amino acids: CASSRQGSRAGYTF.

This clone was found once. The V call is TRBV12-3 or TRBV12-4, the J call TRBJ2-1; D perhaps matches TRBD2 (5 bases). The CDR3 extends over 12 amino acids. V was pared by 7 bases and J by 6 bases, with 10 bases between. CDR3 nucleotides: TGTGCCAGCACCACGGAGGTCAATGAGCAGTTCTTC. This codes for CASTTEVNEQFF.

This clone was recorded only once. The chain combines TRBV4-1 with TRBJ2-4, with TRBD1 matching 7 bases. V was pared by 0 bases and J by 8 bases, with 13 bases of the junction left unmatched. The CDR3 extends over 17 amino acids. CDR1 MGHRA and CDR2 YSYEKL come from the germline V gene. CDR3 nucleotide sequence: TGCGCCAGCAGCCAAGATCCGCGGACAGGAAGGTGGGACATTCAGTACTTC. The encoded protein is CASSQDPRTGRWDIQYF.

The chain carries TRBV14 and TRBJ2-3, with 7 bases fitting TRBD2. The CDR3 is made up of 17 amino acids. The J segment lost 6 bases and the V segment lost 0 bases, leaving 12 bases of the junction unmatched. CDR1 is SGHDN, CDR2 FVKESK, per germline. The CDR3 bases are TGTGCCAGCAGCCAAGAGTGGGACTACCTCAATGTTGATACGCAGTATTTT. This encodes CASSQEWDYLNVDTQYF. The entire variable domain, with the rest obtained from reference TRBV14 and TRBJ2-3, is as follows: EAGVTQFPSHSVIEKGQTVTLRCDPISGHDNLYWYRRVMGKEIKFLLHFVKESKQDESGMPNNRFLAERTGGTYSTLKVQPAELEDSGVYFCASSQEWDYLNVDTQYFGPGTRLTVL.

The gene calls are TRBV3-1 (or the pseudogene TRBV3-2) and TRBJ1-2; D is uncertain. The CDR3 is made up of 12 amino acids. V was pared by 2 bases and J by 7 bases, with 8 bases between. Germline CDR1 is LGHDT and CDR2 is YNNKEL (reference sequence). CDR3 coding DNA: TGTGCCAGCAGCCAAAGCCGAGTTGGCTACACCTTC. It translates to CASSQSRVGYTF.

The chain carries TRBV19 and TRBJ1-2; D not certain. Germline CDR1 LNHDA, CDR2 SQIVND (reference sequence). This CDR3 is 13 amino acids long. Trimming shortened V by 7 bases and J by 3 bases, and 12 bases separated the two germline ends. This CDR3 is CASNVALDYGYTF. Written as DNA, the CDR3 is TGTGCCAGTAATGTGGCCTTGGACTATGGCTACACCTTC.

The rearrangement links TRBV2 to TRBJ1-1; unclear D gene. Germline assignment: CDR1 SNHLY and CDR2 FYNNEI. V was shortened by 5 bases and J by 0 bases, with 10 bases between the two germline ends. This CDR3 region has 14 residues. The CDR3 nucleotides are TGTGCCAGCAGTTTCAGGATAATGAACACTGAAGCTTTCTTT. It specifies CASSFRIMNTEAFF.

J is TRBJ2-1 and V is TRBV6-1; perhaps TRBD1 as D (6 bases). V lost 2 bases, J lost 8 bases, and 16 bases lay in between. The CDR3 totals 15 residues. Germline V gene sequence: CDR1 MNHNS, CDR2 SASEGT. The CDR3 DNA follows: TGTGCCAGCAGTGAACTGGTAGCGTCAGGGGATGAGCAGTTCTTC. It is translated as CASSELVASGDEQFF.

This clone has just a few counts. The chain couples TRBV2 to TRBJ1-5, with D tentatively TRBD1 (6 bases). Trimming removed 5 bases from V and 3 bases from J, with 11 bases in between. Germline CDR1 reads SNHLY; CDR2 reads FYNNEI. This CDR3 is 14 amino acids long. The CDR3 DNA sequence: TGTGCCAGCAGTTATGGGGGCCCCAATCAGCCCCAGCATTTT. Its translation: CASSYGGPNQPQHF. Combining the CDR3 with reference TRBV2 and TRBJ1-5 gives the whole variable domain EPEVTQTPSHQVTQMGQEVILRCVPISNHLYFYWYRQILGQKVEFLVSFYNNEISEKSEIFDDQFSVERPDGSNFTLKIRSTKLEDSAMYFCASSYGGPNQPQHFGDGTRLSIL.

V and J are TRBV27 and TRBJ1-5; no clear D. V was clipped by 5 bases and J by 3 bases, with 17 bases between them. Germline lookup yields CDR1 MNHEY and CDR2 SMNVEV (reference sequence). CDR3 length: 16 amino acids. The CDR3 DNA reads TGTGCCAGCAGTGCTCTCGAGCGGCTAAACAATCAGCCCCAGCATTTT. Its translation is CASSALERLNNQPQHF.

The CDR3 DNA reads TGTGCCAGCTTTCTAGCCACCGGGGAGCTGTTTTTT. Residues: CASFLATGELFF. The V and J genes are TRBV12-3 or TRBV12-4 and TRBJ2-2; D possibly corresponds to TRBD2 (5 bases). The CDR3 consists of 12 residues. V was cut by 8 bases and J by 4 bases, with 8 bases left in between.